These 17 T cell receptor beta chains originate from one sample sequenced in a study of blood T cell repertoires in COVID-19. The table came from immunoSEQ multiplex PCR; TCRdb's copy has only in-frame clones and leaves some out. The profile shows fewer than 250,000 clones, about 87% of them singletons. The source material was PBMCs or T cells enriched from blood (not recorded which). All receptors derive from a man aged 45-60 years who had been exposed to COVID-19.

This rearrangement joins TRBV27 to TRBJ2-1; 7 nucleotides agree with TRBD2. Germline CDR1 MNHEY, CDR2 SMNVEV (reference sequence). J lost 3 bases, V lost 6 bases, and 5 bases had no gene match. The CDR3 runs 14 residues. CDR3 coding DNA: TGTGCCAGCAGCCAAGGACTAGTCTACAATGAGCAGTTCTTC. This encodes CASSQGLVYNEQFF.

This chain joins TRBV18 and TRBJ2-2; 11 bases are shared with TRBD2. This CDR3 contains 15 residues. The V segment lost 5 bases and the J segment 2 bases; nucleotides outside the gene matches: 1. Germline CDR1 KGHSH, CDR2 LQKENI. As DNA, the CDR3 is TGTGCCAGCTCAAGACTAGCGGGAAACACCGGGGAGCTGTTTTTT. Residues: CASSRLAGNTGELFF.

DNA for the CDR3: TGTGCCAGCAGCTTTCAGCGGGGGGCCTACAATGAGCAGTTCTTC. Translating gives CASSFQRGAYNEQFF. The gene calls are TRBV4-2 and TRBJ2-1; TRBD2 matches at 9 bases. Germline V gene sequence: CDR1 LGHNA, CDR2 YNFKEQ. The ends lost 5 bases at V and 2 bases at J; junction bases unmatched: 4. The CDR3 contains 15 residues.

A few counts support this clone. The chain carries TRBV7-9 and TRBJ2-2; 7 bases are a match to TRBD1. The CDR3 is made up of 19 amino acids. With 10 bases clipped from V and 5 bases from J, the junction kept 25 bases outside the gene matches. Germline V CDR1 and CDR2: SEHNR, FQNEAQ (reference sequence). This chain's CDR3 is CANPPGTERFESPTGELFF. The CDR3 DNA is TGTGCCAATCCCCCCGGGACAGAGCGATTCGAGTCCCCGACCGGGGAGCTGTTTTTT.

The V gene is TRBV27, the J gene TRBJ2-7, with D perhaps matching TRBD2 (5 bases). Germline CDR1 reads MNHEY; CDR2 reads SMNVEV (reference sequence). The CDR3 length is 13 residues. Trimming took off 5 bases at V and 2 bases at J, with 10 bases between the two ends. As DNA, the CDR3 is TGTGCCAGCAGTCCGGACTTAGCCTACGAGCAGTACTTC. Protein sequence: CASSPDLAYEQYF.

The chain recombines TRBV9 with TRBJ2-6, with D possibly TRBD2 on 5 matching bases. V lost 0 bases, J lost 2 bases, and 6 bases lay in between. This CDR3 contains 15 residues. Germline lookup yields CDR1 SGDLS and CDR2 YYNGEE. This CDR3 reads CASSVAGTGANVLTF. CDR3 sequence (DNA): TGTGCCAGCAGCGTAGCGGGGACTGGGGCCAACGTCCTGACTTTC.

CDR3 sequence: CASTFGPGTGGEKLFF. The CDR3 DNA reads TGCGCCAGCACCTTTGGCCCCGGGACAGGGGGGGAAAAACTGTTTTTT. V gene TRBV5-1 combines with J gene TRBJ1-4; 11 bases fit TRBD1. CDR1 is SGHRS and CDR2 is YFSETQ in the germline V gene. This CDR3 has 16 amino acids. V lost 6 bases, J lost 8 bases, and 12 bases stayed unmatched.

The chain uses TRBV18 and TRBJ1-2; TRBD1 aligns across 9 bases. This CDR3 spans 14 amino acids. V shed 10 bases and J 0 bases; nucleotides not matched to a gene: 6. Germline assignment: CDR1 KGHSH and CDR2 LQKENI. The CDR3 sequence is CATGTGKANYGYTF. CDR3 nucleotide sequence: TGTGCCACCGGGACAGGGAAAGCTAACTATGGCTACACCTTC.

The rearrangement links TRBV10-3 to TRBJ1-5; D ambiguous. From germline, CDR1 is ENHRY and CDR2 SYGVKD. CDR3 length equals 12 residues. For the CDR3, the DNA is TGTGCTACCCGGGGAGACAATCAGCCCCAGCATTTT. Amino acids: CATRGDNQPQHF.

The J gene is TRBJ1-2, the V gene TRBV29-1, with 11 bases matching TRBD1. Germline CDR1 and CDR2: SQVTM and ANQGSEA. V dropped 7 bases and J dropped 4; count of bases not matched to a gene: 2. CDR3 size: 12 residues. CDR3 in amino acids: CSGGQGGYGYTF. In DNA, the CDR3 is TGCAGCGGGGGACAGGGGGGCTATGGCTACACCTTC.

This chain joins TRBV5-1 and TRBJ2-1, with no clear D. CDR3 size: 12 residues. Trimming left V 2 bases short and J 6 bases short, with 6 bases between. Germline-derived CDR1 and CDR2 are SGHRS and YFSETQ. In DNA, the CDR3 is TGCGCCAGCAGCTTAGATAGCAATGAGCAGTTCTTC. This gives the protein CASSLDSNEQFF.

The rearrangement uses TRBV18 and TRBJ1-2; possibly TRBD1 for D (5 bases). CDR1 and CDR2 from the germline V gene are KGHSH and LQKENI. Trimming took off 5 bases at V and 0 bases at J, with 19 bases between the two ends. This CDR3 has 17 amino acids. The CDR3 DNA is TGTGCCAGCTCAGAGACAGTCCCTTCTATTTCTAACTATGGCTACACCTTC. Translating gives CASSETVPSISNYGYTF.

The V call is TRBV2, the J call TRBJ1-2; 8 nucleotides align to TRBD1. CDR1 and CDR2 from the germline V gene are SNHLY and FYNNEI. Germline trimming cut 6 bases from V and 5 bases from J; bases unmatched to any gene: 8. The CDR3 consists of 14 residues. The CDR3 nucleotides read TGTGCCAGCAGCGGTTTAGGGACAGGATATGGCTACACCTTC. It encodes CASSGLGTGYGYTF. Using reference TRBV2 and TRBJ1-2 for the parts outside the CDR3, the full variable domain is EPEVTQTPSHQVTQMGQEVILRCVPISNHLYFYWYRQILGQKVEFLVSFYNNEISEKSEIFDDQFSVERPDGSNFTLKIRSTKLEDSAMYFCASSGLGTGYGYTFGSGTRLTVV.

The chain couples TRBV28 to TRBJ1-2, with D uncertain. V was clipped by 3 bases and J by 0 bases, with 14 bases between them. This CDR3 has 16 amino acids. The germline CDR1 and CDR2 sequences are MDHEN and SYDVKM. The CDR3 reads CASSFLGAASNYGYTF. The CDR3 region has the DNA TGTGCCAGCAGTTTTCTCGGTGCGGCATCTAACTATGGCTACACCTTC.

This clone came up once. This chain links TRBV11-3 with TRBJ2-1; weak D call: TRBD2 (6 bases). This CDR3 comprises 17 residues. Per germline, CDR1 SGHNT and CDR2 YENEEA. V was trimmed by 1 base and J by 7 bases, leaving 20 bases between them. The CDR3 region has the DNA TGTGCCAGCAGCTTAGGAGCCAGGACCATGGCGGGGAATGAGCAGTTCTTC. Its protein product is CASSLGARTMAGNEQFF.

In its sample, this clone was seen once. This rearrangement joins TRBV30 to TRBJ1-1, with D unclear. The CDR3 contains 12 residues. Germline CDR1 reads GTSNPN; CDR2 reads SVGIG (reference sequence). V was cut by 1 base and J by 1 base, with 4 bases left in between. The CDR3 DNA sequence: TGTGCCTGGAGTGCGGGGAACACTGAAGCTTTCTTT. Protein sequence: CAWSAGNTEAFF. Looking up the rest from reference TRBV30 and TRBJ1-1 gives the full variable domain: SQTIHQWPATLVQPVGSPLSLECTVEGTSNPNLYWYRQAAGRGLQLLFYSVGIGQISSEVPQNLSASRPQDRQFILSSKKLLLSDSGFYLCAWSAGNTEAFFGQGTRLTVV.

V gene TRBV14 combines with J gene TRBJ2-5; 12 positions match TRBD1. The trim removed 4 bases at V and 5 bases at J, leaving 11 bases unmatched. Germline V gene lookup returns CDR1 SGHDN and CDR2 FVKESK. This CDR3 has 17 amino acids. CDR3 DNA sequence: TGTGCCAGCAGCCCAGCGAGAGGGACAGGGGGCGATGAGACCCAGTACTTC. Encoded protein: CASSPARGTGGDETQYF.